Presented here are 22 T cell receptor beta chains from one specimen sequenced in a study of blood T cell repertoires in COVID-19. TCRdb's copy holds only in-frame clones and misses some; the assay was immunoSEQ multiplex PCR. The sample holds roughly 390,000 clones; 80% to 90% are singletons and the top ten take 8% to 13%. Sequenced sample: peripheral blood. All receptors come from a woman in her thirties with COVID-19, enrolled during active disease.

The rearrangement links TRBV6-5 to TRBJ2-2; 7 bases fit TRBD1. Trimming at V came to 4 bases and at J to 6 bases, leaving 5 bases not matched to a gene. Germline V gives CDR1 MNHEY, CDR2 SVGAGI. CDR3 length equals 14 residues. CDR3 in DNA: TGTGCCAGCAGTTTCCGGGACAGAGCCGGGGAGCTGTTTTTT. Its protein is CASSFRDRAGELFF.

This clone was found once. The chain joins TRBV3-1 (or the pseudogene TRBV3-2) to TRBJ2-1; D is unclear. Germline V gene data show CDR1 as LGHDT and CDR2 as YNNKEL (reference sequence). This CDR3 is 16 amino acids long. Deletions cut 1 base from V and 4 bases from J, with 14 bases between. The CDR3, as DNA: TGTGCCAGCAGCCAAGGGGCAGATGGCGCATACAATGAGCAGTTCTTC. Translation: CASSQGADGAYNEQFF.

The chain combines TRBV18 with TRBJ2-1; 13 positions agree with TRBD2. V was pared by 4 bases and J by 8 bases, with 2 bases of the junction left unmatched. This CDR3 has 14 amino acids. Germline-derived CDR1 and CDR2 are KGHSH and LQKENI. In nucleotides, the CDR3 is TGTGCCAGCTCACGGACTAGCGGGAGTTATGAGCAGTTCTTC. This gives the protein CASSRTSGSYEQFF. The whole variable domain, remainder taken from reference TRBV18 and TRBJ2-1, is NAGVMQNPRHLVRRRGQEARLRCSPMKGHSHVYWYRQLPEEGLKFMVYLQKENIIDESGMPKERFSAEFPKEGPSILRIQQVVRGDSAAYFCASSRTSGSYEQFFGPGTRLTVL.

The chain combines TRBV29-1 with TRBJ2-2; 9 bases map to TRBD2. The CDR3 has 16 residues. V lost 7 bases, J lost 4 bases, and 13 bases stayed unmatched. CDR1 and CDR2 from the germline V gene are SQVTM and ANQGSEA. The CDR3 DNA is TGCAGCGCTGGGGGCCAGCGGGAGGCTTTCACCGGGGAGCTGTTTTTT. As protein: CSAGGQREAFTGELFF.

The rearrangement joins TRBV11-2 to TRBJ2-1, with TRBD2 as a possible D gene (6 bases). From germline, CDR1 is SGHAT and CDR2 FQNNGV. Trimming stripped 1 base from V and 4 bases from J, with 17 bases between. The CDR3 contains 17 residues. The CDR3, as DNA: TGTGCCAGCAGCTTAGCGCTAGCGTTAGGGGCTTACAATGAGCAGTTCTTC. Protein sequence: CASSLALALGAYNEQFF.

The CDR3 nucleotides read TGTGCCAGCAGTTCGGGAGGACGGTGGGATGAGCAGTTCTTC. Protein product: CASSSGGRWDEQFF. This rearrangement joins TRBV27 to TRBJ2-1, with 7 bases fitting TRBD2. In germline, CDR1 is MNHEY, CDR2 SMNVEV (reference sequence). The J segment lost 8 bases and the V segment lost 4 bases, leaving 8 bases of the junction unmatched. CDR3 length equals 14 residues.

The chain couples TRBV5-5 to TRBJ1-2, with TRBD1 matching 7 bases. The CDR3 has 17 amino acids. CDR1 is SGHKS, CDR2 YYEKEE, per germline (reference sequence). With 4 bases clipped from V and 0 bases from J, the junction kept 12 bases outside the gene matches. The CDR3 DNA reads TGTGCCAGCAGCCCCCGAGAAGGACAGGTTCCTAACTATGGCTACACCTTC. Translating it yields CASSPREGQVPNYGYTF.

This clone showed up just a few times. The chain is built from TRBV6-2 or TRBV6-3 and TRBJ1-1; D is perhaps TRBD1 (6 bases). The CDR3 has 14 residues. V gave up 5 bases and J gave up 2 bases, with 12 bases separating them. CDR1 and CDR2 from the germline V gene are MNHEY and SVGEGT. The CDR3 DNA is TGTGCCAGCAGTCACGGGGGGCAAAACACTGAAGCTTTCTTT. Protein sequence: CASSHGGQNTEAFF.

The chain uses TRBV7-9 and TRBJ1-5; no definite D call. Trimming took 0 bases from V and 0 from J, leaving 3 bases between them. In germline, CDR1 is SEHNR, CDR2 FQNEAQ (reference sequence). This CDR3 region has 14 residues. CDR3 sequence reads: CASSLAASNQPQHF. DNA of the CDR3: TGTGCCAGCAGCTTAGCGGCTAGCAATCAGCCCCAGCATTTT.

This chain links TRBV9 with TRBJ1-3; D ambiguous. The V and J ends lost 0 bases and 2 bases respectively, with 6 bases between them. The germline V gene has CDR1 SGDLS and CDR2 YYNGEE. The CDR3 spans 14 residues. The CDR3 is CASSVAVAGNTIYF. The CDR3 DNA reads TGTGCCAGCAGCGTAGCAGTTGCTGGAAACACCATATATTTT.

The chain uses TRBV27 and TRBJ2-1, with D possibly matching TRBD2 (5 bases). V was trimmed by 4 bases and J by 6 bases, leaving 10 bases between them. The CDR3 is 13 residues long. Germline-derived CDR1 and CDR2 are MNHEY and SMNVEV (reference sequence). The CDR3, as DNA: TGTGCCAGCAGTTCCAGCGGCCCCAATGAGCAGTTCTTC. This sequence encodes CASSSSGPNEQFF.

The chain recombines TRBV18 with TRBJ1-1, with 7 bases identical to TRBD1. From germline, CDR1 is KGHSH and CDR2 LQKENI. J gave up 5 bases and V 2 bases, and 5 bases lay outside the gene matches. The CDR3 covers 14 residues. CDR3 in amino acids: CASSPGTVSTEAFF. CDR3 nucleotide sequence: TGTGCCAGCTCACCAGGGACAGTTAGTACTGAAGCTTTCTTT.

This clone was seen a handful of times. In the same sample, other DNA sequences code for this CDR3. The chain couples TRBV7-9 to TRBJ2-3; 7 positions agree with TRBD1. This CDR3 is 11 amino acids long. V lost 4 bases, J lost 10 bases, and 2 bases stayed unmatched. The germline V gene has CDR1 SEHNR and CDR2 FQNEAQ (reference sequence). The CDR3 DNA follows: TGTGCCAGCAGCTACGGACAGGCGCAGTATTTT. It codes for CASSYGQAQYF.

Notes on this clone: Relative to the germline gene, one junction end is altered; a read error may explain this. The V and J genes are TRBV14 and TRBJ2-2; 7 positions match TRBD1. CDR3 length equals 12 residues. CDR1 and CDR2 from the germline V gene are SGHDN and FVKESK. CDR3 DNA sequence: TGTGCCAGCAGCCGACAGGGCCGGGGAGCTGTTTTT. Translation gives CASSRQGRGAVF.

V and J are TRBV28 and TRBJ2-5; D ambiguous. CDR3 length: 14 residues. CDR1 MDHEN and CDR2 SYDVKM come from the germline V gene. V lost 6 bases, J lost 4 bases, and 15 bases lay in between. CDR3 residues: CASRSVHPGETQYF. CDR3 in DNA: TGTGCCAGCAGGTCCGTCCACCCAGGAGAGACCCAGTACTTC.

This clone was seen only once. The V call is TRBV4-3, the J call TRBJ1-1, with 9 bases that match TRBD1. The CDR3 loop spans 17 amino acids. CDR1 and CDR2 from the germline V gene are LGHNA and YSLEER. Trimming took 1 base from V and 0 from J; bases not matched to a gene: 6. This CDR3 is CASSQAGTGLMNTEAFF. The CDR3 DNA reads TGCGCCAGCAGCCAAGCCGGGACAGGGCTCATGAACACTGAAGCTTTCTTT.

This sequence joins TRBV5-1 and TRBJ2-3, with 8 bases fitting TRBD1. CDR1 and CDR2 (germline): SGHRS, YFSETQ. The CDR3 length is 15 residues. V shed 2 bases and J 1 base; nucleotides not matched to a gene: 3. This CDR3 reads CASSFPGQGTDTQYF. In nucleotides, the CDR3 is TGCGCCAGCAGCTTCCCGGGACAGGGCACAGATACGCAGTATTTT.

The chain employs TRBV6-5 and TRBJ1-2; 8 bases are a match to TRBD1. The ends lost 8 bases at V and 1 base at J; junction bases unmatched: 6. CDR1 is MNHEY and CDR2 is SVGAGI in the germline V gene. The CDR3 runs to 14 residues. CDR3 nucleotides: TGTGCCAGCCGCCTAACAGGGGGTAACTATGGCTACACCTTC. This gives the protein CASRLTGGNYGYTF.

The J gene is TRBJ1-2, the V gene TRBV11-3, with TRBD1 identical over 8 bases. This CDR3 spans 12 amino acids. The V gene's germline CDR1 is SGHNT and CDR2 YENEEA. V trimming: 5 bases; J trimming: 8 bases; junction bases outside the gene matches: 4. The CDR3 spells CASSRQGQGYTF. The CDR3 nucleotides are TGTGCCAGCAGCCGACAGGGGCAGGGCTACACCTTC.

The rearrangement uses TRBV6-5 and TRBJ1-3; the D gene is possibly TRBD1 (5 bases). This CDR3 is built from 14 residues. Deletions cut 6 bases from V and 3 bases from J, with 12 bases between. Germline CDR1 reads MNHEY; CDR2 reads SVGAGI. This chain's CDR3 is CASRPDSFGNTIYF. In DNA form, the CDR3 reads TGTGCCAGCAGACCTGACAGCTTTGGAAACACCATATATTTT.

This chain uses TRBV5-1 with TRBJ2-1, with 8 bases lining up with TRBD2. Germline V lookup: CDR1 SGHRS, CDR2 YFSETQ. The CDR3 runs to 14 residues. The junction had 4 bases not matched to a gene; V was cut back by 7 bases and J by 1 base. For the CDR3, the DNA is TGCGCCAGCCTGCGGGAGGATTCCTACAATGAGCAGTTCTTC. Translated, it gives CASLREDSYNEQFF.

This clone has only one observation. This chain joins TRBV6-5 and TRBJ2-7; TRBD1 aligns across 11 bases. The junction had 7 bases not matched to a gene; V was cut back by 2 bases and J by 7 bases. The CDR3 is made up of 15 amino acids. Germline values: CDR1 MNHEY, CDR2 SVGAGI. CDR3 sequence reads: CASSYTGQGAGEQYF. In DNA, the CDR3 is TGTGCCAGCAGTTACACCGGACAGGGGGCAGGAGAGCAGTACTTC.